What follows are 12 T cell receptor beta chains derived from one specimen sequenced in a study of blood T cell repertoires in COVID-19. The data were produced by immunoSEQ multiplex PCR, yet TCRdb's version contains in-frame clones alone and is incomplete. The top ten clones hold about 10% of a sample with around 220,000 clones, 80% to 90% of them seen once. The source material was peripheral blood. The receptors originated from a woman older than 75 with acute or convalescent COVID-19.

The chain recombines TRBV30 with TRBJ2-1; TRBD2 matches at 8 bases. The germline V gene encodes CDR1 GTSNPN and CDR2 SVGIG (reference sequence). The CDR3 has 11 amino acids. With 8 bases clipped from V and 14 bases from J, the junction kept 11 bases outside the gene matches. In nucleotides, the CDR3 is TGTGCCCTGCTTTCGCCCGGGGGGGAGTTCTTC. Its protein product is CALLSPGGEFF.

The chain joins TRBV7-2 to TRBJ2-3; TRBD2 agrees at 13 bases. Germline values: CDR1 SGHTA, CDR2 FQGNSA. There are 16 residues in the CDR3. With 4 bases clipped from V and 6 bases from J, the junction kept 7 bases outside the gene matches. The CDR3 nucleotides read TGTGCCAGCAGCTCAGGACTAGCGGGGGCCGGGGATACGCAGTATTTT. This encodes CASSSGLAGAGDTQYF.

The chain uses TRBV5-1 and TRBJ2-7; possibly TRBD2 for D (5 bases). V was clipped by 1 base and J by 5 bases, with 16 bases between them. Germline CDR1 SGHRS, CDR2 YFSETQ. The CDR3 covers 15 residues. Written as DNA, the CDR3 is TGCGCCAGCAGCTTGTTGACCCGGGGTCTGGACGAGCAGTACTTC. This codes for CASSLLTRGLDEQYF.

The rearrangement joins TRBV27 to TRBJ2-4; TRBD1 might be the D (6 bases). Germline V lookup: CDR1 MNHEY, CDR2 SMNVEV (reference sequence). V lost 7 bases to trimming and J lost 0 bases, with 13 bases between them. The CDR3 consists of 15 residues. The CDR3 DNA reads as TGTGCCAGCAAATCAGGGGATTTAGCCAAAAACATTCAGTACTTC. It is translated as CASKSGDLAKNIQYF.

The V gene is TRBV12-5, the J gene TRBJ2-2, with 9 nucleotides matching TRBD2. The germline CDR1 and CDR2 sequences are LGHNT and FRNRAP. V was clipped by 4 bases and J by 6 bases; unmatched bases: 15. The CDR3 has 18 amino acids. The CDR3 sequence: CASGWTLGERGVAGELFF. Here the CDR3 DNA reads TGTGCTAGTGGTTGGACCCTCGGGGAGCGGGGGGTGGCCGGGGAGCTGTTTTTT. The complete variable domain, with remaining parts taken from reference TRBV12-5 and TRBJ2-2, reads DARVTQTPRHKVTEMGQEVTMRCQPILGHNTVFWYRQTMMQGLELLAYFRNRAPLDDSGMPKDRFSAEMPDATLATLKIQPSEPRDSAVYFCASGWTLGERGVAGELFFGEGSRLTVL.

As for this clone: The same CDR3 is also encoded by other DNA sequences in this sample. V usage is TRBV29-1 and J usage is TRBJ2-4; TRBD2 matches at 9 bases. Losses at the gene ends were 6 bases for V and 1 base for J; bases not matched to a gene: 4. This CDR3 contains 14 residues. CDR1 is SQVTM, CDR2 ANQGSEA, per germline. The CDR3 coding sequence is TGCAGCGTGGTTACTAGCGGGGCCAAAAACATTCAGTACTTC. It is translated as CSVVTSGAKNIQYF.

This chain uses TRBV11-2 with TRBJ2-6, with unresolved D. In germline, CDR1 is SGHAT, CDR2 FQNNGV. V shed 5 bases and J shed 2 bases, with 10 bases lying between them. This CDR3 has 15 amino acids. CDR3 residues: CASSLQPTGANVLTF. The CDR3 nucleotides read TGTGCCAGCAGCCTACAGCCTACTGGGGCCAACGTCCTGACTTTC.

The CDR3 sequence is CASSPIRATDTQYF. As DNA, the CDR3 is TGTGCCAGCAGCCCGATCAGGGCGACAGATACGCAGTATTTT. V usage is TRBV7-2 and J usage is TRBJ2-3; tentatively, D is TRBD1 (5 bases). The CDR3 totals 14 residues. The germline gives CDR1 SGHTA, CDR2 FQGNSA. Deletions cut 5 bases from V and 3 bases from J, with 12 bases between.

A few counts support this clone. This chain joins TRBV7-2 and TRBJ2-7; 12 bases match TRBD2. The V segment lost 6 bases and the J segment 3 bases; nucleotides outside the gene matches: 6. Germline CDR1 and CDR2: SGHTA and FQGNSA. The CDR3 loop spans 15 amino acids. The CDR3 bases are TGTGCCAGCAGTTTCCTAGCGGGAGGGATCTACGAGCAGTACTTC. It specifies CASSFLAGGIYEQYF. Full variable domain (missing parts from reference TRBV7-2 and TRBJ2-7): GAGVSQSPSNKVTEKGKDVELRCDPISGHTALYWYRQSLGQGLEFLIYFQGNSAPDKSGLPSDRFSAERTGGSVSTLTIQRTQQEDSAVYLCASSFLAGGIYEQYFGPGTRLTVT.

This clone was seen once. The chain combines TRBV30 with TRBJ2-5; 9 bases map to TRBD2. V lost 2 bases to trimming and J lost 5 bases; unmatched junction nucleotides: 9. This CDR3 has 15 residues. The germline V gene encodes CDR1 GTSNPN and CDR2 SVGIG (reference sequence). The CDR3 region is CAWSTQRGVGETQYF. CDR3 in DNA: TGTGCCTGGAGTACCCAGCGGGGGGTAGGTGAGACCCAGTACTTC.

The chain joins TRBV4-3 to TRBJ2-7, with a weak D call TRBD2 (6 bases). This CDR3 has 14 residues. Trimming removed 0 bases at V and 3 bases at J, with 9 bases between. CDR1 is LGHNA and CDR2 is YSLEER in the germline V gene. CDR3 residues: CASSQDWGGYEQYF. The CDR3 region has the DNA TGCGCCAGCAGCCAAGATTGGGGAGGCTACGAGCAGTACTTC.

The CDR3 loop reads CATRTGTNPYEQYF. As DNA, the CDR3 is TGTGCCACCCGAACCGGGACTAATCCCTACGAGCAGTACTTC. V is TRBV5-4 and J is TRBJ2-7; 7 positions match TRBD2. This CDR3 is 14 amino acids long. V dropped 9 bases and J dropped 2; count of bases not matched to a gene: 11. Germline CDR1 is SGHNT and CDR2 is YYREEE (reference sequence).